These 24 T cell receptor beta chains share one sample of origin, sequenced in a study of regulatory T cells in long-lasting Graves disease (dated by TCRdb to the early 2020s). The meaning of the sample's time point label: persistent/refractory GD, antithyroid drugs over 5 years with positive TRAb. For both TCR sequencing and RNA sequencing, RNA was extracted from PBMCs in TRIzol. Library preparation employed multiplex PCR. This sample was sequenced with an Illumina HiSeq 4000. To build TCR beta libraries, CDR3 regions were amplified by Arm-PCR using iRepertoire HTBI primers. Clones were called with MiXCR by TCRdb after fastp trimmed the public reads at Q25, and only in-frame beta chains were retained. Identical CDR3 protein sequences are pooled into one entry, listed with their most common genes and DNA. This sample gives about 460,000 distinct CDR3 sequences in total; roughly 23% of them show up just once. Clones ranked in the top ten supply about an eighth of the sample.

Sample: peripheral blood mononuclear cells (PBMCs), taken when the disease was refractory, from a patient treated with antithyroid drugs. Source of these receptors: a female donor with Graves disease.

This clonotype was detected many times. V usage is TRBV11-2 and J usage is TRBJ2-4; no definite D call. This CDR3 comprises 18 residues. Germline V gives CDR1 SGHAT, CDR2 FQNNGV. Trimming removed 5 bases at V and 2 bases at J, with 22 bases between. Here the CDR3 DNA reads TGTGCCAGCAGCCCACGAGCACAGTCTGCAAAAACCAAAAACATTCAGTACTTC. It is translated as CASSPRAQSAKTKNIQYF.

The chain joins TRBV25-1 to TRBJ1-4; D perhaps matches TRBD1 (6 bases). The CDR3 runs 17 residues. Trimming took 8 bases from V and 2 from J, leaving 21 bases between them. The V gene's germline CDR1 is MGHDK and CDR2 SYGVNS. CDR3 loop: CASPDGQPYGTNEKLFF. CDR3 sequence (DNA): TGTGCCAGCCCTGACGGACAGCCCTACGGGACTAATGAAAAACTGTTTTTT.

Ten or more counts support this clonotype. The chain uses TRBV11-2 and TRBJ2-7, with 7 bases matching TRBD1. The CDR3 runs 15 residues. Trimming at V came to 3 bases and at J to 2 bases, leaving 7 bases not matched to a gene. Germline CDR1 is SGHAT and CDR2 is FQNNGV. The CDR3 protein is CASSLGQSSTYEQYF. As DNA, the CDR3 is TGTGCCAGCAGCTTGGGACAGAGTTCAACCTACGAGCAGTACTTC.

The rearrangement joins TRBV7-2 to TRBJ2-7; the match to TRBD2 covers 9 bases. Germline values: CDR1 SGHTA, CDR2 FQGNSA. The CDR3 is 16 residues long. V shed 2 bases and J 5 bases; nucleotides not matched to a gene: 10. The CDR3: CASSLSPGTSLNEQYF. CDR3 sequence (DNA): TGTGCCAGCAGCTTATCGCCCGGGACTAGCTTGAACGAGCAGTACTTC.

This clonotype was counted many times. This chain connects TRBV12-3 or TRBV12-4 to TRBJ1-6; possible D gene TRBD1, 6 bases. V gave up 0 bases and J gave up 10 bases, with 10 bases separating them. There are 14 residues in the CDR3. CDR3 coding DNA: TGTGCCAGCAGTTTAGCGCAGGGGCGCTCACCCCTCCACTTT. It specifies CASSLAQGRSPLHF.

This clonotype has only a few counts. The rearrangement joins TRBV10-3 to TRBJ2-2; D gene unclear. Trimming removed 7 bases at V and 1 base at J, with 4 bases between. The germline V gene has CDR1 ENHRY and CDR2 SYGVKD. The CDR3 sequence is 12 residues long. CDR3 sequence reads: CAIKKNTGELFF. In DNA form, the CDR3 reads TGTGCCATCAAGAAGAACACCGGGGAGCTGTTTTTT.

This clonotype showed up many times. The chain combines TRBV6-1 with TRBJ2-2, with D possibly TRBD1 on 5 matching bases. The CDR3 covers 14 residues. With 6 bases removed from V and 3 bases from J, the gap between germline ends came to 11 bases. Germline V CDR1 and CDR2: MNHNS, SASEGT. The CDR3: CASRTVGDTGELFF. Here the CDR3 DNA reads TGTGCCAGCAGGACTGTAGGGGACACCGGGGAGCTGTTTTTT.

This clonotype was seen more than once but under ten times. The J gene is TRBJ1-1, the V gene TRBV19, with TRBD1 as a possible D gene (5 bases). CDR1 and CDR2 from the germline V gene are LNHDA and SQIVND (reference sequence). The CDR3 loop spans 12 amino acids. V shed 4 bases and J shed 4 bases, with 7 bases lying between them. The CDR3, as DNA: TGTGCCAGTAGTACCCAGGGCACTGAAGCTTTCTTT. Translated, it gives CASSTQGTEAFF.

This clonotype has a handful of counts. Sequence at one end of the junction differs from germline and may be a read error. The genes are TRBV11-2 and TRBJ2-1; D gene ambiguous. Germline assignment: CDR1 SGHAT and CDR2 FQNNGV. This CDR3 region has 15 residues. The CDR3 region is CAGSLGQNTYNEQFF. The CDR3 coding sequence is TGTGCCGGCAGCTTAGGGCAGAACACCTACAATGAGCAGTTCTTC.

V is TRBV10-3 and J is TRBJ2-5, with D hard to call. This CDR3 has 11 residues. CDR1 and CDR2 from the germline V gene are ENHRY and SYGVKD. Trimming pared 7 bases from V and 3 bases from J, leaving 6 bases between. The CDR3 nucleotides are TGTGCCATCATGAAGGAAGAGACCCAGTACTTC. Translating gives CAIMKEETQYF.

This clonotype was picked up a small number of times. J is TRBJ1-2 and V is TRBV9; D call uncertain. Trimming took off 7 bases at V and 5 bases at J, with 15 bases between the two ends. The CDR3 has 13 amino acids. Germline lookup yields CDR1 SGDLS and CDR2 YYNGEE. CDR3 residues: CASSATGGYGYTF. CDR3 nucleotides: TGTGCCAGCTCTGCGACTGGAGGGTATGGCTACACCTTC.

The sample holds many counts of this clonotype. The chain combines TRBV28 with TRBJ2-5, with D possibly matching TRBD2 (5 bases). The CDR3 contains 16 residues. V shed 5 bases and J shed 4 bases, with 20 bases lying between them. Germline V gene sequence: CDR1 MDHEN, CDR2 SYDVKM. DNA for the CDR3: TGTGCCAGCAGTCTAAAGGGAGTTTACACCCGAGAGACCCAGTACTTC. It encodes CASSLKGVYTRETQYF. The full variable domain, rest sourced from reference TRBV28 and TRBJ2-5, is DVKVTQSSRYLVKRTGEKVFLECVQDMDHENMFWYRQDPGLGLRLIYFSYDVKMKEKGDIPEGYSVSREKKERFSLILESASTNQTSMYLCASSLKGVYTRETQYFGPGTRLLVL.

The CDR3 coding sequence is TGTGCCAGCCGCCAGGGATTCAATCAGCCCCAGCATTTT. This sequence encodes CASRQGFNQPQHF. J is TRBJ1-5 and V is TRBV6-2 or TRBV6-3; D is perhaps TRBD1 (5 bases). Germline V CDR1 and CDR2: MNHEY, SVGEGT. There are 13 residues in the CDR3. V shed 8 bases and J shed 3 bases, with 11 bases lying between them.

This clonotype was detected many times. V gene TRBV6-5 combines with J gene TRBJ1-2; D gene unclear. Germline values: CDR1 MNHEY, CDR2 SVGAGI. The CDR3 sequence is 13 residues long. The V end lost 4 bases, the J end lost 2 bases, and 8 bases lay between the germline ends. For the CDR3, the DNA is TGTGCCAGCAGTTCTATGGGGAACTATGGCTACACCTTC. It codes for CASSSMGNYGYTF.

This clonotype was detected only a few times. The gene calls are TRBV7-3 and TRBJ2-7; 15 bases map to TRBD2. Germline trimming cut 10 bases from V and 6 bases from J; bases unmatched to any gene: 4. The CDR3 loop spans 13 amino acids. CDR1 and CDR2 (germline): SGHTA, FQGTGA. The CDR3 DNA sequence: TGTGCCACGTCGGGACTAGCGGGAGGCGAGCAGTACTTC. It specifies CATSGLAGGEQYF.

This clonotype was observed at least ten times. The chain recombines TRBV28 with TRBJ2-7, with D perhaps matching TRBD1 (5 bases). Trimming stripped 2 bases from V and 3 bases from J, with 14 bases between. The CDR3 covers 15 residues. CDR1 and CDR2 from the germline V gene are MDHEN and SYDVKM. The chain's CDR3 is CASSLKSWQGYEQYF. The CDR3 DNA follows: TGTGCCAGCAGTTTAAAGTCTTGGCAGGGCTACGAGCAGTACTTC.

The chain combines TRBV27 with TRBJ2-3, with D hard to call. V dropped 2 bases and J dropped 4 bases, with 4 bases sitting between them. Germline CDR1 reads MNHEY; CDR2 reads SMNVEV (reference sequence). The CDR3 contains 12 residues. CDR3 sequence (DNA): TGTGCCAGCAGTTTACGTCCAGATACGCAGTATTTT. This encodes CASSLRPDTQYF.

V usage is TRBV6-2 or TRBV6-3 and J usage is TRBJ2-5; tentatively, D is TRBD1 or TRBD2 (6 bases each). The V gene lost 8 bases and the J gene lost 3 bases, with 16 bases spanning the gap. This CDR3 has 14 residues. The germline CDR1 and CDR2 sequences are MNHEY and SVGEGT. The CDR3 sequence is CASVAGNREETQYF. The CDR3 DNA follows: TGTGCCAGCGTCGCGGGGAACAGGGAAGAGACCCAGTACTTC.

This clonotype was seen ten or more times. The gene calls are TRBV20-1 and TRBJ2-5; 10 bases are a match to TRBD2. Per germline, CDR1 DFQATT and CDR2 SNEGSKA (reference sequence). Germline trimming cut 0 bases from V and 2 bases from J; bases unmatched to any gene: 3. The CDR3 runs 15 residues. The CDR3 loop reads CSARDELAGQETQYF. CDR3 bases: TGCAGTGCTAGAGATGAACTAGCGGGACAAGAGACCCAGTACTTC.

At least ten counts were recorded for this clonotype. One end of the junction is discordant with germline, which a read error may explain. The gene calls are TRBV28 and TRBJ1-2; the D gene is possibly TRBD1 (5 bases). The CDR3 length is 14 residues. Germline V gene lookup returns CDR1 MDHEN and CDR2 SYDVKM. The CDR3 DNA follows: TGTGCCAGCAGTTTATGGGGGGAAATCTATAGCTACACCTTC. Translation gives CASSLWGEIYSYTF.

This sequence joins TRBV5-1 and TRBJ2-1, with 11 positions matching TRBD2. Losses at the gene ends were 3 bases for V and 4 bases for J; bases not matched to a gene: 3. CDR1 is SGHRS and CDR2 is YFSETQ in the germline V gene. The CDR3 length is 15 residues. This chain's CDR3 is CASSSSSGGYNEQFF. The DNA for the CDR3 is TGCGCCAGCAGCTCCTCTAGCGGGGGGTACAATGAGCAGTTCTTC.

CDR3 residues: CASSGRDTYEQYF. The CDR3 DNA sequence: TGTGCCAGTAGCGGGAGGGACACCTACGAGCAGTACTTC. The V call is TRBV19, the J call TRBJ2-7; 8 bases agree with TRBD2. Germline CDR1 LNHDA, CDR2 SQIVND (reference sequence). J was trimmed by 2 bases and V by 6 bases; bases with no gene match: 3. The CDR3 contains 13 residues.

This clonotype has a count of ten or more. The V call is TRBV29-1, the J call TRBJ2-7, with 8 bases matching TRBD2. The ends lost 2 bases at V and 7 bases at J; junction bases unmatched: 7. This CDR3 spans 13 amino acids. Looked up from germline, CDR1 is SQVTM and CDR2 is ANQGSEA. This chain's CDR3 is CSVEPPGGGEQYF. In DNA form, the CDR3 reads TGCAGCGTTGAACCCCCAGGCGGGGGGGAGCAGTACTTC.

This clonotype was detected ten times or more. The rearrangement uses TRBV13 and TRBJ1-1, with D uncertain. CDR3 length equals 12 residues. The ends were cut back, 5 bases at V and 3 bases at J, with 7 bases in the middle. The germline V gene has CDR1 PRHDT and CDR2 FYEKMQ (reference sequence). The CDR3 loop is CASSARDTEAFF. CDR3 coding DNA: TGTGCCAGCAGCGCCCGGGACACTGAAGCTTTCTTT.